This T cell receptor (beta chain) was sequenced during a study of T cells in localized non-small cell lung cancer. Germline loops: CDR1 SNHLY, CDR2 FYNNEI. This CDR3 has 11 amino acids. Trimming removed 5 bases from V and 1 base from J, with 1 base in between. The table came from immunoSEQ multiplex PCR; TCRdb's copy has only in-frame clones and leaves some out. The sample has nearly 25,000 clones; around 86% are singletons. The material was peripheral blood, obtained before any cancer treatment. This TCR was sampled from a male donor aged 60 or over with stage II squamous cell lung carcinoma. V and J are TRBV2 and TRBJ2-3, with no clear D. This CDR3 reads CASSRTDTQYF. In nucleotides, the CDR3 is TGTGCCAGCAGTCGCACAGATACGCAGTATTTT.